This TCR beta chain was identified in a study of T cells after yellow fever vaccination. As for the study in general: SMART-Seq v4 Ultra Low Input prepared libraries from low-cell fractions.

This clonotype was observed many times. The authors made TCR cDNA by 5'RACE template switching, adding a universal primer site and UMIs. TCRdb used MiXCR to reprocess the 5' RACE reads, holding one entry per CDR3 protein. The sample carries 60,000 to 85,000 distinct CDR3 sequences, more than 5.5% recorded once. Germline lookup yields CDR1 DFQATT and CDR2 SNEGSKA (reference sequence). CDR3 size: 14 residues. The V gene end was trimmed by 6 bases and the J gene end by 3 bases; junction bases not matched to a gene: 9. The sequence derives from a man younger than 35 who received the YFV17D yellow fever vaccine. This chain uses TRBV20-1 with TRBJ1-1; 8 bases align to TRBD1. The specimen comprised CD8+ T cells sorted from PBMCs, sampled around 5 days after the first yellow fever vaccination. The CDR3 nucleotides are TGCAGTGCCCGCTCGGGACAGGACCACACTGAAGCTTTCTTT. Its translation is CSARSGQDHTEAFF.